This TCR beta chain was recovered during a study of blood T cell repertoires in COVID-19. Study at large: Nucleic acid was either cDNA or gDNA, and it came from T cells, B-cell-depleted T cells, or PBMCs.

This study enrolled people aged 18 to 89 from about two dozen US geographic areas. In assigning cohorts, the study relied on participant-reported clinical history. Methods used by the authors: How many nucleated cells were present was estimated from reference gene primer amplification. The data were produced by immunoSEQ multiplex PCR, yet TCRdb's version contains in-frame clones alone and is incomplete. The DNA gave D and trimming, while V, J and clone size come from that table. The sample comprises 95,000 to 150,000 clones, 84% of which are singletons, and 3% to 4.5% rests with the top ten. The CDR3 contains 18 residues. Germline trimming cut 2 bases from V and 0 bases from J; bases unmatched to any gene: 9. Germline CDR1 and CDR2: LGHDT and YNNKEL (reference sequence).

The sample was PBMCs or T cells enriched from blood (not recorded which). The TCR comes from a woman aged 25 to 39 who had recovered from COVID-19. The V gene is TRBV3-1 (or the pseudogene TRBV3-2), the J gene TRBJ1-5, with 8 bases lining up with TRBD1. The CDR3 DNA is TGTGCCAGCAGCCAACCGGACAGGGCGGAGAATAGCAATCAGCCCCAGCATTTT. This codes for CASSQPDRAENSNQPQHF.